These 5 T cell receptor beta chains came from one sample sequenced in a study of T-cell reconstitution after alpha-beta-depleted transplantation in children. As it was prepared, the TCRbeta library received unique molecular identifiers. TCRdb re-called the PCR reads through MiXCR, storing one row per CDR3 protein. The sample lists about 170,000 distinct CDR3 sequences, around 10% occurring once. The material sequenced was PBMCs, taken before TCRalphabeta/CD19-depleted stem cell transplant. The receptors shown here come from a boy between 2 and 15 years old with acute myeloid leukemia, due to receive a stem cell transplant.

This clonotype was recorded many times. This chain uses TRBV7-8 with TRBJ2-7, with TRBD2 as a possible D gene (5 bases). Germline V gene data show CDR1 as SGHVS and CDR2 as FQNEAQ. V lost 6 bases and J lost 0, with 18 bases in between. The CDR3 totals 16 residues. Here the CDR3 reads CASSELGSPSSYEQYV. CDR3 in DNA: TGTGCCAGCAGTGAACTAGGATCCCCCAGCTCCTACGAGCAGTACGTC.

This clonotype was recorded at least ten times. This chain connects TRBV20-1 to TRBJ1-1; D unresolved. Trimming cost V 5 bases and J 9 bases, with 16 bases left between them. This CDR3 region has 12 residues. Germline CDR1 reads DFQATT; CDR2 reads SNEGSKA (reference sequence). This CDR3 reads CSARPLGNQAFF. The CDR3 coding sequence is TGCAGTGCTCGCCCATTGGGCAACCAAGCTTTCTTT.

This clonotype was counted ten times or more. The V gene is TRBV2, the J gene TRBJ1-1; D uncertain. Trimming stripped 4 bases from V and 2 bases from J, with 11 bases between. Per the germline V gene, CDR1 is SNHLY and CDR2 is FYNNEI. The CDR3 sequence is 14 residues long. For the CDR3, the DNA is TGTGCCAGCAGTGTAGAGAGAACTAACACTGAAGCTTTCTTT. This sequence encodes CASSVERTNTEAFF.

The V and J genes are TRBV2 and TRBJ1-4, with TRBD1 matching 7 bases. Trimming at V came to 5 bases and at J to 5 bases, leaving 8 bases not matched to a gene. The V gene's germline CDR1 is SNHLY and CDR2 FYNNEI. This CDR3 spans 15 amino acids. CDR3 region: CASSTRTGTNEKLFF. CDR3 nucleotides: TGTGCCAGCAGTACTCGGACAGGAACGAATGAAAAACTGTTTTTT.

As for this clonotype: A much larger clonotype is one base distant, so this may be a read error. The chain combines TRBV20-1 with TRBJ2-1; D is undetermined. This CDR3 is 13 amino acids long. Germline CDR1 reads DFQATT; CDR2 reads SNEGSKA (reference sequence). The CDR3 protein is CSARGDFFNGQFF. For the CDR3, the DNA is TGCAGTGCTAGAGGAGACTTCTTCAATGGGCAGTTCTTC.